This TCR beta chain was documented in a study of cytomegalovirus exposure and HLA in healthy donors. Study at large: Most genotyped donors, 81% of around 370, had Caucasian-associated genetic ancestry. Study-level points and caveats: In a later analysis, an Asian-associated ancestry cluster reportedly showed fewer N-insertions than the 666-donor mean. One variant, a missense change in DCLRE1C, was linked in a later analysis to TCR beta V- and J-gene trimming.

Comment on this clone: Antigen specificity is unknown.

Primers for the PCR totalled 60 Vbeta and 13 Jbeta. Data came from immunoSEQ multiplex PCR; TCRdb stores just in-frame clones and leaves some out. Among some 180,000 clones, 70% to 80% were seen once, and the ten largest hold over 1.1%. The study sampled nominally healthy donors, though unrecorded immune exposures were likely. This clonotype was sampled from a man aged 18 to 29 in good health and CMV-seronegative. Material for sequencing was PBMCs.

CDR3 in amino acids: CASSITGSSTEAFF. DNA for the CDR3: TGCGCCAGCAGTATAACCGGGTCTTCCACTGAAGCTTTCTTT. This chain connects TRBV10-1 to TRBJ1-1; no definite D call. Trimming left V 5 bases short and J 4 bases short, with 14 bases between. The CDR3 loop spans 14 amino acids. CDR1 is WNHNN and CDR2 is SYGVQD in the germline V gene (reference sequence).